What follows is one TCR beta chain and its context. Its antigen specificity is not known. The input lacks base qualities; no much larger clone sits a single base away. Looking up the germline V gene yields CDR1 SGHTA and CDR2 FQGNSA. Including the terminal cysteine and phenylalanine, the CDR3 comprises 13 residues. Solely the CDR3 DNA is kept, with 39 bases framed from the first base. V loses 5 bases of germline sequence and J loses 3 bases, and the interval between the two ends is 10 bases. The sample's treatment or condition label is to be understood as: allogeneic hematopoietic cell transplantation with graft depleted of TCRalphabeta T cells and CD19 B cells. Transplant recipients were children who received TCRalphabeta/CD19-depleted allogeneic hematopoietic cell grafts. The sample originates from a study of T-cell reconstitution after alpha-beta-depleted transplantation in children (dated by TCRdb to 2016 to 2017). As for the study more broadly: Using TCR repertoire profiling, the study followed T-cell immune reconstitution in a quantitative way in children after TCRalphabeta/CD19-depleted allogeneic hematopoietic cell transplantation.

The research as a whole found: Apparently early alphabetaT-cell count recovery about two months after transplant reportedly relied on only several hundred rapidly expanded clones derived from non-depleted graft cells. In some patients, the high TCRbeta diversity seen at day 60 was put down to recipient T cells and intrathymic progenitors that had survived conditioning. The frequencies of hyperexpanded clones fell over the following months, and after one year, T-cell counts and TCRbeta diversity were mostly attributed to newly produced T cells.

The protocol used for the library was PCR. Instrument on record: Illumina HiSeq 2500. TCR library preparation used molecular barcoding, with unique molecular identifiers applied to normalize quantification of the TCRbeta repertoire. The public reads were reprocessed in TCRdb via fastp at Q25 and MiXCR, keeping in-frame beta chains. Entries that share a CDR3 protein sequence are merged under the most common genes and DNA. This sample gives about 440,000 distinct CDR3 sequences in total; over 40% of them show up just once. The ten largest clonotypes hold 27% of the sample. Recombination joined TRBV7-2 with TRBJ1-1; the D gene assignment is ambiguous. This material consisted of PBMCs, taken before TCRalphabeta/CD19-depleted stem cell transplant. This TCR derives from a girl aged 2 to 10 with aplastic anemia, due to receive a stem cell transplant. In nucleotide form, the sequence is TGTGCCAGCAGCCGAACAGCTCACACTGAAGCTTTCTTT. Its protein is CASSRTAHTEAFF.